The present T cell receptor beta chain was sequenced within a study of cytomegalovirus exposure and HLA in healthy donors. The primer mix had 60 Vbeta and 13 Jbeta primers. Profiling relied on immunoSEQ multiplex PCR, and the TCRdb table lists in-frame clones only, not all of them. The sample carries approximately 220,000 clones, over 70% recorded once. Overall study findings and caveats: Most TCR sequences showed up rarely, but some public TCRs showed up in many donors. A likely sequencing artifact accounted for one observed cluster of highly shared sequence variants.

The V gene's germline CDR1 is MNHEY and CDR2 SMNVEV (reference sequence). The V and J ends lost 0 bases and 6 bases, in that order; junction bases with no gene match: 7. This CDR3 region has 15 residues. Remarks on this clone: Antigen unknown.

Sequencing was performed on PBMCs. The TCR was taken from a boy aged 2 to 9 in good health and CMV-seronegative. V usage is TRBV27 and J usage is TRBJ1-1, with 7 bases aligning to TRBD1. CDR3 loop: CASSLSPGGRAEAFF. DNA for the CDR3: TGTGCCAGCAGTTTATCTCCAGGGGGGAGAGCTGAAGCTTTCTTT.